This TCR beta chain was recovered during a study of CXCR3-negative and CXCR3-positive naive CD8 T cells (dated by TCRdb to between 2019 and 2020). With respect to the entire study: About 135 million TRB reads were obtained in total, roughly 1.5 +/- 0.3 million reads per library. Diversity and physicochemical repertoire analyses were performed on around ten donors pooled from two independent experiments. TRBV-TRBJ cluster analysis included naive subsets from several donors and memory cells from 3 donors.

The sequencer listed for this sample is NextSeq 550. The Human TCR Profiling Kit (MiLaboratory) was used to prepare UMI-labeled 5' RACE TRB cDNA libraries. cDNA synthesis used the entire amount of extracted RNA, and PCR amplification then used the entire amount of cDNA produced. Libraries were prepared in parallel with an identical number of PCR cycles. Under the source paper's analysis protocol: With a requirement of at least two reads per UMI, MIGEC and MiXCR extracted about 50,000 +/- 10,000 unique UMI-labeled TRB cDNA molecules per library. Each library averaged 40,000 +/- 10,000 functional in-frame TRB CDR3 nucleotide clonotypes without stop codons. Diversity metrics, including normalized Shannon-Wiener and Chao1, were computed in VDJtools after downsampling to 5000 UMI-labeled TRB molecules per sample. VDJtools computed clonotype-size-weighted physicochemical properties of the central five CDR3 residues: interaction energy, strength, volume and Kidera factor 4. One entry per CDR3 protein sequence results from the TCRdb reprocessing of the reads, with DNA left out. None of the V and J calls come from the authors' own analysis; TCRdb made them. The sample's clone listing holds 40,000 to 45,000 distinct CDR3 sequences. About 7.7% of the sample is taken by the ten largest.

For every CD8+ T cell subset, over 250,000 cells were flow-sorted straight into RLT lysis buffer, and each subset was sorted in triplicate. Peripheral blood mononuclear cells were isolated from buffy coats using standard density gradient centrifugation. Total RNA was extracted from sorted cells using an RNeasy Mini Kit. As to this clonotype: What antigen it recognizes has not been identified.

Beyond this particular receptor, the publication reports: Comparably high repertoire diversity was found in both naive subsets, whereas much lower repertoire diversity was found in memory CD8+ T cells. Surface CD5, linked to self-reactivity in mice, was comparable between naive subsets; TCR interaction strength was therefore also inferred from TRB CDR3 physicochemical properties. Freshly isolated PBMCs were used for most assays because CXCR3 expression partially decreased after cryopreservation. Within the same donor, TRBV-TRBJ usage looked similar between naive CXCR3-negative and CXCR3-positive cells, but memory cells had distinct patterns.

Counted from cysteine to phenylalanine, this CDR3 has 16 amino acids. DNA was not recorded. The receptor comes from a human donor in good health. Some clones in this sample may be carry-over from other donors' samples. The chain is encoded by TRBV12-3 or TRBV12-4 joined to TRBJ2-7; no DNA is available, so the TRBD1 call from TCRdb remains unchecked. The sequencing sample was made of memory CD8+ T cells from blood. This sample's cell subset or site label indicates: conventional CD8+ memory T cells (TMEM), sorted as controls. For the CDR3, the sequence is CASSLVPTPNLDEQYF.